These 28 T cell receptor beta chains were all obtained from the same sample, sequenced in a study of a mutant IDH1 vaccine in newly diagnosed glioma. Which antigens these TCRs recognize remains unknown. Profiled with immunoSEQ multiplex PCR; TCRdb holds only in-frame clones, not every one. The profile shows 40,000 or so clones, around 84% of them singletons. As for time point: week 11, during vaccination. The investigators gave 300 ug of mutant IDH1 20-mer peptide in each vaccine dose, together with topical imiquimod. The sample consisted of PBMCs, taken from a glioma patient whose treatment included an IDH1 peptide vaccine. The receptor source for this set is a man aged 35-49 years with glioma.

This chain uses TRBV18 with TRBJ1-1; tentative D call: TRBD1 (6 bases). The germline V gene encodes CDR1 KGHSH and CDR2 LQKENI. Trimming shortened V by 3 bases and J by 11 bases, and 16 bases separated the two germline ends. The CDR3 length is 13 residues. In DNA, the CDR3 is TGTGCCAGCTCACCGAAGACGACAGGAGCCGCTTTCTTT. Its protein product is CASSPKTTGAAFF.

V and J are TRBV20-1 and TRBJ1-1; D perhaps matches TRBD1 (6 bases). This CDR3 has 11 residues. Germline CDR1 and CDR2: DFQATT and SNEGSKA (reference sequence). CDR3 DNA: TGCAGCCAAAACAGGGCCACTGAAGCTTTCTTT. Its protein is CSQNRATEAFF.

The chain couples TRBV5-1 to TRBJ2-7; 8 nucleotides match TRBD1. Germline trimming cut 4 bases from V and 3 bases from J; bases unmatched to any gene: 12. This CDR3 is 16 amino acids long. In germline, CDR1 is SGHRS, CDR2 YFSETQ. CDR3 nucleotide sequence: TGCGCCAGCAGCCCCTCCACGACAGGGGTTAGCTACGAGCAGTACTTC. Amino acid sequence: CASSPSTTGVSYEQYF. The variable domain in full, with the rest retrieved from reference TRBV5-1 and TRBJ2-7, is KAGVTQTPRYLIKTRGQQVTLSCSPISGHRSVSWYQQTPGQGLQFLFEYFSETQRNKGNFPGRFSGRQFSNSRSEMNVSTLELGDSALYLCASSPSTTGVSYEQYFGPGTRLTVT.

The chain uses TRBV25-1 and TRBJ2-3; D is unresolved. V shed 4 bases and J shed 6 bases, with 11 bases lying between them. Germline V gene sequence: CDR1 MGHDK, CDR2 SYGVNS. The CDR3 sequence is 13 residues long. CDR3 loop: CASSVYSSDTQYF. In DNA, the CDR3 is TGTGCCAGCAGTGTGTACTCCAGTGATACGCAGTATTTT.

This chain joins TRBV6-5 and TRBJ1-1; maybe TRBD1 (6 bases). Germline V lookup: CDR1 MNHEY, CDR2 SVGAGI. The length of the CDR3 is 15 residues. Trimming left V 5 bases short and J 5 bases short, with 18 bases between. CDR3 nucleotide sequence: TGTGCCAGCAGTCCATTAAGACAGGCGGGGACTGAAGCTTTCTTT. Protein: CASSPLRQAGTEAFF.

The CDR3 loop reads CASSLAPVMNTEAFF. CDR3 DNA sequence: TGTGCCAGCAGCTTAGCGCCGGTGATGAACACTGAAGCTTTCTTT. The chain links TRBV7-2 to TRBJ1-1; no firm D call. Germline V gives CDR1 SGHTA, CDR2 FQGNSA. This CDR3 is built from 15 residues. V dropped 0 bases and J dropped 0 bases, with 8 bases sitting between them.

The chain carries TRBV21-1 and TRBJ1-2. TRBV21-1 represents a pseudogene. The CDR3 covers 19 residues. The CDR3 here is CASSGGGSRGRGINYGYTF. The CDR3 coding sequence is TGTGCCAGCAGCGGGGGAGGAAGTAGGGGGAGAGGAATAAACTATGGCTACACCTTC.

This clone was detected only a few times. V usage is TRBV7-2 and J usage is TRBJ2-3; no clear D gene. Germline lookup yields CDR1 SGHTA and CDR2 FQGNSA. CDR3 size: 15 residues. V was trimmed by 4 bases and J by 0 bases, leaving 11 bases between them. CDR3 nucleotides: TGTGCCAGCAGCTCATCCTGGGTCAGCACAGATACGCAGTATTTT. Amino acid sequence: CASSSSWVSTDTQYF.

This clone has a single count. This chain uses TRBV2 with TRBJ2-1, with D tentatively TRBD1 (6 bases). The V and J ends lost 6 bases and 1 base respectively, with 16 bases between them. Germline V CDR1 and CDR2: SNHLY, FYNNEI. This CDR3 contains 16 residues. CDR3 bases: TGTGCCAGCAGAGTTGACCTAGGGGGTTCCTACAATGAGCAGTTCTTC. It is translated as CASRVDLGGSYNEQFF.

This chain joins TRBV6-1 and TRBJ2-1, with D unclear. This CDR3 is 11 amino acids long. Germline CDR1 MNHNS, CDR2 SASEGT. V was clipped by 8 bases and J by 9 bases, with 11 bases between them. The CDR3 nucleotides are TGTGCCAGCCTGATCCGGACTGAGCAGTTCTTC. Amino acid sequence: CASLIRTEQFF.

This sequence joins TRBV6-1 and TRBJ2-7; 9 bases are shared with TRBD1. V shed 5 bases, J shed 8 bases, and the junction held 13 bases outside the gene matches. CDR1 and CDR2 (germline): MNHNS, SASEGT. CDR3 length: 15 residues. The CDR3, as DNA: TGTGCCAGCAGTAAAAGGACAGGGGACCTTAACCAGCAGTACTTC. Protein sequence: CASSKRTGDLNQQYF.

The chain is built from TRBV7-9 and TRBJ2-2; unclear D gene. The CDR3 is 13 amino acids. The germline V gene encodes CDR1 SEHNR and CDR2 FQNEAQ (reference sequence). V lost 1 base, J lost 6 bases, and 6 bases lay in between. The CDR3 bases are TGTGCCAGCAGCTTAGGGTCGCCCGGGGAGCTGTTTTTT. This gives the protein CASSLGSPGELFF.

This chain connects TRBV11-1 to TRBJ2-5; 7 bases match TRBD1. Germline CDR1 and CDR2: SGHAT and FQDESV (reference sequence). The CDR3 has 13 residues. Losses at the gene ends were 3 bases for V and 5 bases for J; bases not matched to a gene: 3. The chain's CDR3 is CASSFAGGETQYF. The CDR3, as DNA: TGTGCCAGCAGCTTTGCAGGGGGTGAGACCCAGTACTTC.

This sequence joins TRBV5-6 and TRBJ1-1; possibly TRBD1 for D (5 bases). Looked up from germline, CDR1 is SGHDT and CDR2 is YYEEEE. Trimming stripped 0 bases from V and 8 bases from J, with 14 bases between. The CDR3 runs to 14 residues. CDR3 residues: CASSLDRGRQEAFF. The CDR3 region has the DNA TGTGCCAGCAGCTTGGACCGGGGGAGACAGGAAGCTTTCTTT.

The chain joins TRBV11-2 to TRBJ1-1; the D gene is possibly TRBD1 (5 bases). This CDR3 has 13 residues. Trimming stripped 8 bases from V and 6 bases from J, with 16 bases between. Germline V lookup: CDR1 SGHAT, CDR2 FQNNGV. Written as DNA, the CDR3 is TGTGCCAGCGGGGACCGTGTCGGGGCTGAAGCTTTCTTT. Its protein is CASGDRVGAEAFF. The full variable domain, with the rest looked up from reference TRBV11-2 and TRBJ1-1, is EAGVAQSPRYKIIEKRQSVAFWCNPISGHATLYWYQQILGQGPKLLIQFQNNGVVDDSQLPKDRFSAERLKGVDSTLKIQPAKLEDSAVYLCASGDRVGAEAFFGQGTRLTVV.

V and J are TRBV6-5 and TRBJ2-7; D call uncertain. Trimming took 5 bases from V and 0 from J, leaving 11 bases between them. This CDR3 spans 14 amino acids. Looked up from germline, CDR1 is MNHEY and CDR2 is SVGAGI. The CDR3 DNA sequence: TGTGCCAGCAGTCCCTACTCTAGCTCCTACGAGCAGTACTTC. Its translation is CASSPYSSSYEQYF.

The rearrangement links TRBV19 to TRBJ2-4; weak D call: TRBD1 (5 bases). The CDR3 extends over 11 amino acids. Per the germline V gene, CDR1 is LNHDA and CDR2 is SQIVND (reference sequence). V was trimmed by 6 bases and J by 9 bases, leaving 9 bases between them. The CDR3 is CASSAGSIQYF. Here the CDR3 DNA reads TGTGCCAGTAGCGCAGGGTCCATTCAGTACTTC. Combining the CDR3 with reference TRBV19 and TRBJ2-4 gives the whole variable domain DGGITQSPKYLFRKEGQNVTLSCEQNLNHDAMYWYRQDPGQGLRLIYYSQIVNDFQKGDIAEGYSVSREKKESFPLTVTSAQKNPTAFYLCASSAGSIQYFGAGTRLSVL.

The chain uses TRBV6-5 and TRBJ1-1; 9 bases line up with TRBD1. The CDR3 totals 13 residues. Germline CDR1 MNHEY, CDR2 SVGAGI. The trim removed 7 bases at V and 4 bases at J, leaving 4 bases unmatched. The CDR3 here is CASMRQGVTEAFF. The CDR3 DNA reads as TGTGCCAGCATGAGACAGGGGGTCACTGAAGCTTTCTTT.

This clone was picked up one time. V usage is TRBV5-1 and J usage is TRBJ2-7; D might be TRBD2 (5 bases). V lost 0 bases, J lost 3 bases, and 10 bases lay in between. The CDR3 has 14 amino acids. Germline V lookup: CDR1 SGHRS, CDR2 YFSETQ. CDR3 nucleotides: TGCGCCAGCAGCTTGGTCCCCGGGGACTACGAGCAGTACTTC. Encoded protein: CASSLVPGDYEQYF.

The chain employs TRBV15 and TRBJ1-1; TRBD1 aligns across 7 bases. Per the germline V gene, CDR1 is LNHNV and CDR2 is YYDKDF (reference sequence). The CDR3 loop spans 16 amino acids. V gave up 0 bases and J gave up 0 bases; unmatched junction bases: 4. The CDR3 DNA is TGTGCCACCAGCAGAGAGGGGGGACAGATGAACACTGAAGCTTTCTTT. Translation: CATSREGGQMNTEAFF.

V gene TRBV27 combines with J gene TRBJ2-1; 7 nucleotides align to TRBD1. This CDR3 has 14 residues. V trimming: 5 bases; J trimming: 9 bases; junction bases outside the gene matches: 10. The germline gives CDR1 MNHEY, CDR2 SMNVEV (reference sequence). CDR3 region: CASSTGTVAVEQFF. The CDR3 DNA reads TGTGCCAGCAGTACGGGGACAGTCGCGGTTGAGCAGTTCTTC.

The chain joins TRBV5-8 to TRBJ2-2; TRBD1 matches at 7 bases. The germline V gene encodes CDR1 SGHTS and CDR2 YDEGEE. The ends lost 3 bases at V and 7 bases at J; junction bases unmatched: 6. The CDR3 has 14 residues. The CDR3, as DNA: TGTGCCAGCAGCTCCTACAGGGGCAACGGGGAGCTGTTTTTT. Its translation: CASSSYRGNGELFF.

The rearrangement uses TRBV10-2 and TRBJ2-5; 8 bases match TRBD1. Germline CDR1 and CDR2: WSHSY and SAAADI. The CDR3 contains 14 residues. The junction had 9 bases not matched to a gene; V was cut back by 7 bases and J by 5 bases. The CDR3 region has the DNA TGCGCCAGCATAGCGCAGGGGGCGGCGGAGACCCAGTACTTC. This translates into CASIAQGAAETQYF.

The rearrangement uses TRBV21-1 and TRBJ2-7; the D segment call TRBD1 is taken from the table without a DNA check. TRBV21-1 is a pseudogene locus. CDR3 length: 16 residues. The CDR3 DNA reads as TGTGCCAGCAGCAGCACCCCGGGACAGGTCCGCTACGAGCAGTACTTC. This translates into CASSSTPGQVRYEQYF.

This chain joins TRBV19 and TRBJ2-5; D remains ambiguous. The V end was cut by 1 base, the J end by 2 bases, with 11 bases between. The CDR3 length is 15 residues. Per germline, CDR1 LNHDA and CDR2 SQIVND (reference sequence). DNA of the CDR3: TGTGCCAGTAGTATAGGTGGAACAGTGCAAGAGACCCAGTACTTC. It yields the protein CASSIGGTVQETQYF. Using reference TRBV19 and TRBJ2-5 for the parts outside the CDR3, the full variable domain is DGGITQSPKYLFRKEGQNVTLSCEQNLNHDAMYWYRQDPGQGLRLIYYSQIVNDFQKGDIAEGYSVSREKKESFPLTVTSAQKNPTAFYLCASSIGGTVQETQYFGPGTRLLVL.

The chain is built from TRBV10-2 and TRBJ2-3; tentatively, D is TRBD2 (7 bases). The CDR3 runs 18 residues. Trimming removed 3 bases at V and 1 base at J, with 20 bases between. Per germline, CDR1 WSHSY and CDR2 SAAADI. CDR3 nucleotides: TGCGCCAGCAGTGATACCCCTTGGGGGGGCATGGGCACAGATACGCAGTATTTT. Amino acid sequence: CASSDTPWGGMGTDTQYF.

The chain combines TRBV4-1 with TRBJ1-1; TRBD1 is a possible D gene (5 bases). Germline CDR1 reads MGHRA; CDR2 reads YSYEKL. The CDR3 length is 15 residues. With 1 base removed from V and 4 bases from J, the gap between germline ends came to 13 bases. CDR3 loop: CASSQVRGAGTEAFF. DNA for the CDR3: TGCGCCAGCAGCCAAGTAAGGGGCGCGGGCACTGAAGCTTTCTTT.

This clone was found a few times. The chain has TRBV11-2 and TRBJ1-1, with 8 bases lining up with TRBD1. The junction had 11 bases not matched to a gene; V was cut back by 2 bases and J by 3 bases. Germline V gene lookup returns CDR1 SGHAT and CDR2 FQNNGV. This CDR3 spans 17 amino acids. The CDR3 loop reads CASSLRPRQGRYTEAFF. The CDR3 nucleotides read TGTGCCAGCAGCTTACGGCCCAGACAGGGGAGATACACTGAAGCTTTCTTT.